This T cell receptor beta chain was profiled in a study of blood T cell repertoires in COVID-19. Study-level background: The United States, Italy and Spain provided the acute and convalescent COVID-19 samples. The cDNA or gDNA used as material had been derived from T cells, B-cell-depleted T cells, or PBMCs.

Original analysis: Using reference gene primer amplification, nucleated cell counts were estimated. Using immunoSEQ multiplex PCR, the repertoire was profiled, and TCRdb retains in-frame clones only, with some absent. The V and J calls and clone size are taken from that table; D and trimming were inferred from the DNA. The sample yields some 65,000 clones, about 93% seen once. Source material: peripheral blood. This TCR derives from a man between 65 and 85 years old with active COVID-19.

The CDR3 loop reads CASSLQETQYF. In DNA form, the CDR3 reads TGTGCCAGCAGCCTTCAAGAGACCCAGTACTTC. The chain combines TRBV6-6 with TRBJ2-5; no clear D. The CDR3 consists of 11 residues. Germline V gives CDR1 MNHNY, CDR2 SVGAGI (reference sequence). Trimming shortened V by 6 bases and J by 2 bases, and 4 bases separated the two germline ends.